These 21 T cell receptor beta chains came from one sample sequenced in a study of blood T cell repertoires in COVID-19. TCRdb keeps only in-frame clones here, not all; method: immunoSEQ multiplex PCR. The repertoire holds around 140,000 clones, with roughly 89% as singletons. Sequencing used peripheral blood. Receptors originate from a woman in her forties or fifties with active or convalescent COVID-19.

The J gene is TRBJ2-7, the V gene TRBV30; possible D gene TRBD1, 6 bases. The ends were cut back, 3 bases at V and 0 bases at J, with 6 bases in the middle. The germline gives CDR1 GTSNPN, CDR2 SVGIG (reference sequence). The CDR3 has 12 amino acids. CDR3 loop: CAWRDSSYEQYF. Here the CDR3 DNA reads TGTGCCTGGAGGGACAGCTCCTACGAGCAGTACTTC.

This clone was counted only a few times. Here the CDR3 DNA reads TGTGCCAGCAGCAAAGGGCGGGAGGGAGACACCGGGGAGCTGTTTTTT. Translating gives CASSKGREGDTGELFF. This chain joins TRBV21-1 and TRBJ2-2; TRBD2 is taken as the D call from the table, unchecked against the DNA. TRBV21-1 is designated a pseudogene. This CDR3 is 16 amino acids long.

The J gene is TRBJ1-1, the V gene TRBV6-2 or TRBV6-3; 8 bases are shared with TRBD1. The J segment lost 7 bases and the V segment lost 7 bases, leaving 14 bases of the junction unmatched. This CDR3 is built from 15 residues. Looked up from germline, CDR1 is MNHEY and CDR2 is SVGEGT. As DNA, the CDR3 is TGTGCCAGCACCCCTATCAGGGGGCGTCCGGATGAAGCTTTCTTT. It encodes CASTPIRGRPDEAFF.

The rearrangement joins TRBV12-3 or TRBV12-4 to TRBJ1-4, with TRBD1 matching 7 bases. Trimming at V came to 6 bases and at J to 8 bases, leaving 6 bases not matched to a gene. The CDR3 is made up of 13 amino acids. The CDR3: CASRTGKSEKLFF. The CDR3 DNA follows: TGTGCCAGCAGGACAGGGAAAAGCGAAAAACTGTTTTTT.

The chain employs TRBV29-1 and TRBJ2-7; 11 bases agree with TRBD2. The germline gives CDR1 SQVTM, CDR2 ANQGSEA. The V gene end was trimmed by 6 bases and the J gene end by 0 bases; junction bases not matched to a gene: 7. This CDR3 region has 15 residues. The CDR3 here is CSVSGTSGISYEQYF. In nucleotides, the CDR3 is TGCAGCGTATCCGGGACTAGCGGTATCTCCTACGAGCAGTACTTC.

The chain joins TRBV5-1 to TRBJ2-3, with D possibly TRBD1 on 6 matching bases. Germline V lookup: CDR1 SGHRS, CDR2 YFSETQ. V was trimmed by 4 bases and J by 2 bases, leaving 14 bases between them. The CDR3 sequence is 15 residues long. The CDR3 loop reads CASSVTGLITDTQYF. The DNA of the CDR3 is TGCGCCAGCAGCGTGACAGGTCTGATCACAGATACGCAGTATTTT. Together with reference TRBV5-1 and TRBJ2-3, the CDR3 gives the full variable domain: KAGVTQTPRYLIKTRGQQVTLSCSPISGHRSVSWYQQTPGQGLQFLFEYFSETQRNKGNFPGRFSGRQFSNSRSEMNVSTLELGDSALYLCASSVTGLITDTQYFGPGTRLTVL.

J is TRBJ2-7 and V is TRBV7-9, with a possible D match to TRBD1 (7 bases). V lost 6 bases, J lost 1 base, and 16 bases lay in between. The CDR3 contains 15 residues. Looked up from germline, CDR1 is SEHNR and CDR2 is FQNEAQ (reference sequence). CDR3 bases: TGTGCCAGCAGTTCAGGGGGGCGAGCTTCCTACGAGCAGTACTTC. Amino acids: CASSSGGRASYEQYF.

The chain couples TRBV27 to TRBJ1-3; 9 nucleotides match TRBD1. The CDR3 has 20 amino acids. The trim removed 4 bases at V and 4 bases at J, leaving 20 bases unmatched. Germline V gene data show CDR1 as MNHEY and CDR2 as SMNVEV (reference sequence). In DNA form, the CDR3 reads TGTGCCAGCAGTTCTCGATCTCCCTCAGGGACAGGGATACGAGGAAACACCATATATTTT. It encodes CASSSRSPSGTGIRGNTIYF.

In this sample, this clone turned up a few times. This rearrangement joins TRBV27 to TRBJ1-1, with 8 bases fitting TRBD1. The CDR3 contains 16 residues. Trimming took 5 bases from V and 5 from J; bases not matched to a gene: 13. The germline gives CDR1 MNHEY, CDR2 SMNVEV (reference sequence). CDR3 sequence: CASSPRTGLWRTEAFF. The DNA for the CDR3 is TGTGCCAGCAGTCCTAGGACAGGGCTATGGAGGACTGAAGCTTTCTTT.

The chain uses TRBV5-1 and TRBJ2-7; a weak D match, TRBD1 (5 bases). V was cut by 1 base and J by 2 bases, with 10 bases left in between. CDR3 length: 14 amino acids. CDR1 and CDR2 from the germline V gene are SGHRS and YFSETQ. CDR3 amino acids: CASSLRTNPYEQYF. CDR3 nucleotides: TGCGCCAGCAGCTTGAGGACAAACCCCTACGAGCAGTACTTC.

This clone was detected many times. The chain is built from TRBV28 and TRBJ1-1, with TRBD1 matching 9 bases. The junction had 14 bases not matched to a gene; V was cut back by 4 bases and J by 2 bases. CDR1 is MDHEN and CDR2 is SYDVKM in the germline V gene. CDR3 length: 18 amino acids. CDR3 in amino acids: CASSSPKPGQGENTEAFF. The CDR3 DNA reads as TGTGCCAGCAGTTCGCCTAAACCGGGACAGGGAGAAAACACTGAAGCTTTCTTT.

The genes are TRBV5-6 and TRBJ2-1, with D possibly TRBD2 on 6 matching bases. Trimming left V 0 bases short and J 0 bases short, with 7 bases between. This CDR3 has 15 residues. Germline V lookup: CDR1 SGHDT, CDR2 YYEEEE. The chain's CDR3 is CASSLGGLSYNEQFF. For the CDR3, the DNA is TGTGCCAGCAGCTTGGGGGGACTCTCCTACAATGAGCAGTTCTTC.

The chain joins TRBV19 to TRBJ1-1, with a tentative D call TRBD1 (5 bases). The CDR3 contains 13 residues. Germline CDR1 and CDR2: LNHDA and SQIVND (reference sequence). V was pared by 3 bases and J by 3 bases, with 8 bases between. CDR3 amino acids: CASSIWGDTEAFF. CDR3 coding DNA: TGTGCCAGTAGTATCTGGGGGGACACTGAAGCTTTCTTT. Full variable domain (rest looked up from reference TRBV19 and TRBJ1-1): DGGITQSPKYLFRKEGQNVTLSCEQNLNHDAMYWYRQDPGQGLRLIYYSQIVNDFQKGDIAEGYSVSREKKESFPLTVTSAQKNPTAFYLCASSIWGDTEAFFGQGTRLTVV.

Note on this clone: A read error may produce the germline difference seen at one junction end. The V gene is TRBV3-1 (or the pseudogene TRBV3-2), the J gene TRBJ1-2; 10 bases are a match to TRBD1. The CDR3 length is 15 residues. The germline V gene encodes CDR1 LGHDT and CDR2 YNNKEL (reference sequence). The CDR3 sequence is CASSQDPRDRGYPLF. Here the CDR3 DNA reads TGTGCCAGCAGCCAAGACCCCCGGGACAGGGGTTACCCGCTCTTC.

This chain uses TRBV18 with TRBJ1-6, with TRBD1 identical over 10 bases. Germline lookup yields CDR1 KGHSH and CDR2 LQKENI. With V trimmed by 2 bases and J by 10 bases, 14 bases remained unmatched. The CDR3 sequence is 18 residues long. CDR3 nucleotides: TGTGCCAGCTCACCAACGCCTCAGGGACAGGGGTCGGAATCACCCCTCCACTTT. Its translation is CASSPTPQGQGSESPLHF.

V usage is TRBV19 and J usage is TRBJ2-4; D might be TRBD1 (5 bases). The CDR3 sequence is 16 residues long. V was pared by 3 bases and J by 0 bases, with 12 bases between. CDR1 is LNHDA and CDR2 is SQIVND in the germline V gene (reference sequence). This chain's CDR3 is CASSIAGIIAKNIQYF. In DNA, the CDR3 is TGTGCCAGTAGTATCGCAGGGATTATAGCCAAAAACATTCAGTACTTC.

J is TRBJ1-5 and V is TRBV5-1; no reliable D call. V dropped 4 bases and J dropped 7 bases, with 12 bases sitting between them. The CDR3 runs 13 residues. Germline CDR1 reads SGHRS; CDR2 reads YFSETQ. CDR3: CASSVNTGQPQHF. CDR3 sequence (DNA): TGCGCCAGCAGCGTTAATACGGGGCAGCCCCAGCATTTT.

The chain has TRBV5-1 and TRBJ1-2; 9 nucleotides line up with TRBD1. After removal of 4 bases from V and 4 bases from J, the junction contained 8 bases not matched to a gene. CDR3 length: 15 residues. Germline CDR1 is SGHRS and CDR2 is YFSETQ. Here the CDR3 DNA reads TGCGCCAGCAGCGCGGGACAGGGAGGAGGCTATGGCTACACCTTC. Protein product: CASSAGQGGGYGYTF.

The chain employs TRBV11-2 and TRBJ2-7; 8 bases align to TRBD2. The length of the CDR3 is 15 residues. V lost 0 bases, J lost 2 bases, and 3 bases stayed unmatched. Germline CDR1 reads SGHAT; CDR2 reads FQNNGV. This chain's CDR3 is CASSLEAGATYEQYF. CDR3 DNA: TGTGCCAGCAGCTTAGAAGCGGGGGCAACCTACGAGCAGTACTTC.

In this sample, this clone turned up once. J is TRBJ2-5 and V is TRBV3-1 (or the pseudogene TRBV3-2); D might be TRBD1 (6 bases). The CDR3 loop spans 15 amino acids. Germline V lookup: CDR1 LGHDT, CDR2 YNNKEL (reference sequence). V lost 2 bases, J lost 2 bases, and 12 bases lay in between. CDR3 sequence: CASSQKQGGQETQYF. DNA of the CDR3: TGTGCCAGCAGCCAAAAACAGGGTGGACAAGAGACCCAGTACTTC.

The genes are TRBV12-5 and TRBJ2-5; the match to TRBD1 covers 8 bases. V trimming: 5 bases; J trimming: 1 base; junction bases outside the gene matches: 3. Germline V lookup: CDR1 LGHNT, CDR2 FRNRAP. This CDR3 has 14 amino acids. Here the CDR3 reads CASGPGQGQETQYF. The CDR3 nucleotides are TGTGCTAGTGGTCCCGGACAGGGCCAAGAGACCCAGTACTTC.